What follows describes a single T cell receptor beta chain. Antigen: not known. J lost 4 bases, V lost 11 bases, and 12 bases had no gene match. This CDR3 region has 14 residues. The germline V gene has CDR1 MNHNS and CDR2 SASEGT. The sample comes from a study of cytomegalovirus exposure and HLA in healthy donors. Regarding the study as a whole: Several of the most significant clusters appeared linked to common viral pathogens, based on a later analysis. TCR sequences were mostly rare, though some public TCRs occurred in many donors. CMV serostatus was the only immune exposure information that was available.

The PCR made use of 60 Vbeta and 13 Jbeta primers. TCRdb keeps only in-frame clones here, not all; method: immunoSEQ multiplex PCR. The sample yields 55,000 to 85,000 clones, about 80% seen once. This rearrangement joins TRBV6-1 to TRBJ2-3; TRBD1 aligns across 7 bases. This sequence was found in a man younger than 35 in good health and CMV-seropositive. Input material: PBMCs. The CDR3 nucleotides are TGTGCCGGAATGACAGGGTATGGTGCAGATACGCAGTATTTT. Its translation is CAGMTGYGADTQYF.